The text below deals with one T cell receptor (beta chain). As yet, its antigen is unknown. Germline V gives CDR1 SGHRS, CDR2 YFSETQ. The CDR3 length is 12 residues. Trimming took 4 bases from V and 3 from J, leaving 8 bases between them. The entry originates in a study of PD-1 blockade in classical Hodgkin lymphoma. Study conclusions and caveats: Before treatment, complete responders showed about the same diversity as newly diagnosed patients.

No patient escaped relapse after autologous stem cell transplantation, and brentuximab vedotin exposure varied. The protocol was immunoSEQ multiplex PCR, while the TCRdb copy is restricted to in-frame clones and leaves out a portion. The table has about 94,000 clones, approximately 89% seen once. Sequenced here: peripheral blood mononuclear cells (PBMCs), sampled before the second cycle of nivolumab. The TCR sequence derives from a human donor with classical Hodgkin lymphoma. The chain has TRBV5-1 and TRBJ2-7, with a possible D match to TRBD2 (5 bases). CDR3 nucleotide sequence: TGCGCCAGCAGCCCTAGCTTCTACGAGCAGTACTTC. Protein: CASSPSFYEQYF.